Each of the 2 T cell receptor beta chains below was sequenced from the same sample in a study of T cell responses to AZD1222 COVID-19 vaccine. Assay used: immunoSEQ multiplex PCR; TCRdb lists only in-frame clones, some missing. The sample lists 100,000 to 150,000 clones, about 87% occurring once. The material was peripheral blood, obtained on day 0 of AZD1222 vaccination. These receptors came from an adult in good health.

This clone was counted a single time. Other DNA sequences in this sample translate to the same CDR3. The chain uses TRBV19 and TRBJ1-2; a weak D match, TRBD1 (5 bases). V lost 5 bases and J 8 bases, leaving 12 bases between the germline ends. The germline V gene encodes CDR1 LNHDA and CDR2 SQIVND (reference sequence). The CDR3 totals 12 residues. The CDR3 reads CASSRQGDGYTF. DNA of the CDR3: TGTGCCAGTAGTCGGCAGGGTGACGGCTACACCTTC. Full variable domain (remainder filled in from reference TRBV19 and TRBJ1-2): DGGITQSPKYLFRKEGQNVTLSCEQNLNHDAMYWYRQDPGQGLRLIYYSQIVNDFQKGDIAEGYSVSREKKESFPLTVTSAQKNPTAFYLCASSRQGDGYTFGSGTRLTVV.

The J gene is TRBJ1-2, the V gene TRBV7-3; D is unclear. V was trimmed by 6 bases and J by 6 bases, leaving 11 bases between them. Per the germline V gene, CDR1 is SGHTA and CDR2 is FQGTGA. The CDR3 extends over 12 amino acids. CDR3 nucleotide sequence: TGTGCCAGCAGACCGGACTTGAATGGCTACACCTTC. Protein: CASRPDLNGYTF.